Below are 27 T cell receptor beta chains sequenced from a single sample in a study of T cell repertoires in cytomegalovirus infection (dated by TCRdb to between 2018 and 2021). The treatment or condition label corresponds to: in vitro stimulation with specific CMV peptide epitopes to enrich CMV-specific T cells. These receptors have no known antigen. The sequencer was an Illumina HiSeq 1500. TCRdb passed the public sequencing reads through fastp at Q25 and MiXCR, retaining productive beta sequences. Rows with one shared CDR3 protein collapse into an entry with the most common genes and DNA. The sample table lists about 890,000 distinct CDR3 sequences, around a third of them with a count of one. Around 15% of the sample comes from the top ten. The input for sequencing was cultured CD8+ T cells from PBMCs, taken from culture after CMV antigen stimulation. The origin of the receptors is a human donor in good health (CMV status not recorded). Some clones in this sample may be carry-over from other donors' samples.

The genes are TRBV19 and TRBJ1-4, with D perhaps TRBD1 (6 bases). Germline V gene lookup returns CDR1 LNHDA and CDR2 SQIVND (reference sequence). CDR3 length equals 14 residues. Trimming pared 1 base from V and 6 bases from J, leaving 9 bases between. The CDR3, as DNA: TGTGCCAGTAGTATAGCGGCAGGGGATGAAAAACTGTTTTTT. This gives the protein CASSIAAGDEKLFF.

The genes are TRBV6-5 and TRBJ1-2; D is perhaps TRBD1 (5 bases). This CDR3 region has 15 residues. The germline V gene encodes CDR1 MNHEY and CDR2 SVGAGI. Trimming took off 4 bases at V and 4 bases at J, with 16 bases between the two ends. The CDR3, as DNA: TGTGCCAGCAGTTCTTCCGGGACGATTGTCTATGGCTACACCTTC. This translates into CASSSSGTIVYGYTF.

The chain combines TRBV7-9 with TRBJ1-1, with D unclear. The CDR3 is made up of 12 amino acids. CDR1 SEHNR and CDR2 FQNEAQ come from the germline V gene (reference sequence). The CDR3 is CADMVGNTEAFF. CDR3 in DNA: TGTGCAGATATGGTGGGGAACACTGAAGCTTTCTTT.

In this sample, this clonotype turned up a few times. The V gene is TRBV6-1, the J gene TRBJ2-3, with D perhaps TRBD2 (6 bases). In germline, CDR1 is MNHNS, CDR2 SASEGT. The CDR3 extends over 15 amino acids. V lost 2 bases and J 1 base, leaving 10 bases between the germline ends. The DNA for the CDR3 is TGTGCCAGCAGTGAAAGGAGGGGCCGCACAGATACGCAGTATTTT. It specifies CASSERRGRTDTQYF.

This clonotype was counted ten times or more. The V and J genes are TRBV9 and TRBJ1-2; TRBD1 matches 7 bases. J gave up 0 bases and V 0 bases, and 2 bases lay outside the gene matches. The CDR3 spans 15 residues. Per the germline V gene, CDR1 is SGDLS and CDR2 is YYNGEE. The CDR3 sequence: CASSVEGAPNYGYTF. CDR3 nucleotide sequence: TGTGCCAGCAGCGTAGAGGGGGCACCTAACTATGGCTACACCTTC.

At least ten counts were recorded for this clonotype. The chain recombines TRBV7-6 with TRBJ2-7, with unresolved D. This CDR3 spans 12 amino acids. The germline V gene has CDR1 SGHVS and CDR2 FNYEAQ. V gave up 5 bases and J gave up 2 bases, with 7 bases separating them. The CDR3 sequence: CASSPNPYEQYF. Written as DNA, the CDR3 is TGTGCCAGCAGCCCGAACCCCTACGAGCAGTACTTC.

V gene TRBV19 combines with J gene TRBJ2-7, with a tentative D call TRBD1 (6 bases). V was shortened by 8 bases and J by 4 bases, with 15 bases between the two germline ends. The CDR3 spans 13 residues. Germline V lookup: CDR1 LNHDA, CDR2 SQIVND (reference sequence). CDR3 protein: CASGVRGAYEQYF. The CDR3 DNA follows: TGTGCCAGTGGCGTCAGGGGAGCATACGAGCAGTACTTC.

This clonotype was found a few times. The gene calls are TRBV12-3 or TRBV12-4 and TRBJ2-1, with 10 positions matching TRBD1. The CDR3 is 15 amino acids. The J segment lost 3 bases and the V segment lost 5 bases, leaving 4 bases of the junction unmatched. In nucleotides, the CDR3 is TGTGCCAGCAGTCGACAGGGGGCGGGCTACAATGAGCAGTTCTTC. Translated, it gives CASSRQGAGYNEQFF.

The CDR3 region is CASSSPRDTTNYGYTF. The CDR3 DNA sequence: TGCGCCAGCAGCTCGCCCCGGGACACAACTAACTATGGCTACACCTTC. The rearrangement uses TRBV5-1 and TRBJ1-2, with a weak D call TRBD1 (6 bases). Germline lookup yields CDR1 SGHRS and CDR2 YFSETQ. The CDR3 is 16 residues long. V dropped 3 bases and J dropped 0 bases, with 15 bases sitting between them.

DNA for the CDR3: TGCGCCAGCAGCCAAGAGGGCAGGGCCAACACTGAAGCTTTCTTT. This encodes CASSQEGRANTEAFF. V is TRBV4-1 and J is TRBJ1-1; tentatively, D is TRBD1 (5 bases). Germline loops: CDR1 MGHRA, CDR2 YSYEKL. With 0 bases removed from V and 2 bases from J, the gap between germline ends came to 10 bases. The CDR3 has 15 residues.

The chain couples TRBV2 to TRBJ1-1, with D unresolved. With 7 bases removed from V and 1 base from J, the gap between germline ends came to 16 bases. The CDR3 spans 15 residues. Germline V gene sequence: CDR1 SNHLY, CDR2 FYNNEI. The CDR3 loop reads CASISPRRANTEAFF. The CDR3 nucleotides are TGTGCCAGCATAAGTCCCCGCCGTGCGAACACTGAAGCTTTCTTT.

This chain joins TRBV20-1 and TRBJ2-5; 14 nucleotides match TRBD2. J lost 10 bases, V lost 3 bases, and 7 bases had no gene match. The CDR3 has 14 amino acids. Germline values: CDR1 DFQATT, CDR2 SNEGSKA (reference sequence). The CDR3 sequence is CSASVTSGGAGQYF. The CDR3 DNA reads as TGCAGTGCTAGTGTGACTAGCGGGGGGGCGGGCCAGTACTTC.

This chain joins TRBV13 and TRBJ2-1, with D perhaps matching TRBD2 (8 bases). Germline CDR1 and CDR2: PRHDT and FYEKMQ (reference sequence). The CDR3 totals 14 residues. Trimming pared 7 bases from V and 7 bases from J, leaving 17 bases between. CDR3 amino acids: CASTEGASGNEQFF. CDR3 DNA: TGTGCCAGCACAGAGGGGGCTAGCGGGAATGAGCAGTTCTTC.

The chain is built from TRBV5-4 and TRBJ2-7; 8 bases are a match to TRBD1. Germline V gene lookup returns CDR1 SGHNT and CDR2 YYREEE (reference sequence). The V and J ends lost 0 bases and 3 bases, in that order; junction bases with no gene match: 2. The CDR3 loop spans 14 amino acids. The CDR3, as DNA: TGTGCCAGCAGCTTGGGGACAGGGCGCTACGAGCAGTACGTC. It encodes CASSLGTGRYEQYV.

This clonotype has a count of ten or more. CDR3 coding DNA: TGTGCCAGCAGCCTAAGGGACAACCAAGAGACCCAGTACTTC. Protein product: CASSLRDNQETQYF. The gene calls are TRBV7-8 and TRBJ2-5; possibly TRBD1 for D (6 bases). Germline-derived CDR1 and CDR2 are SGHVS and FQNEAQ. Trimming stripped 5 bases from V and 0 bases from J, with 10 bases between. The CDR3 is 14 residues long. The whole variable domain, filled in from reference TRBV7-8 and TRBJ2-5, reads GAGVSQSPRYKVAKRGQDVALRCDPISGHVSLFWYQQALGQGPEFLTYFQNEAQLDKSGLPSDRFFAERPEGSVSTLKIQRTQQEDSAVYLCASSLRDNQETQYFGPGTRLLVL.

The chain employs TRBV15 and TRBJ1-3; D gene ambiguous. The CDR3 sequence is 14 residues long. The V and J ends lost 5 bases and 0 bases respectively, with 8 bases between them. CDR1 LNHNV and CDR2 YYDKDF come from the germline V gene (reference sequence). In nucleotides, the CDR3 is TGTGCCACCAGCGTGGGGAGCTCTGGAAACACCATATATTTT. It specifies CATSVGSSGNTIYF.

This clonotype has more than one count but fewer than ten. This chain connects TRBV7-6 to TRBJ1-6; 8 nucleotides align to TRBD1. This CDR3 is built from 14 residues. CDR1 and CDR2 (germline): SGHVS, FNYEAQ. J lost 11 bases, V lost 6 bases, and 9 bases had no gene match. The CDR3 coding sequence is TGTGCCAGCAGTTCCGGACAGGGACCCACACCCCTCCACTTT. Protein: CASSSGQGPTPLHF. The variable domain in full, completed from reference TRBV7-6 and TRBJ1-6, reads GAGVSQSPRYKVTKRGQDVALRCDPISGHVSLYWYRQALGQGPEFLTYFNYEAQQDKSGLPNDRFSAERPEGSISTLTIQRTEQRDSAMYRCASSSGQGPTPLHFGNGTRLTVT.

This clonotype was detected only once. This chain connects TRBV20-1 to TRBJ2-1, with D perhaps being TRBD1 or TRBD2 (5 bases each). The CDR3 is 14 residues long. Germline V gene sequence: CDR1 DFQATT, CDR2 SNEGSKA (reference sequence). V lost 0 bases and J 7 bases, leaving 13 bases between the germline ends. This CDR3 is CSARDWGSANEQFF. The CDR3 region has the DNA TGCAGTGCTAGAGATTGGGGGTCGGCGAATGAGCAGTTCTTC.

The V and J genes are TRBV7-9 and TRBJ1-2; D unresolved. V lost 5 bases and J 6 bases, leaving 19 bases between the germline ends. CDR1 is SEHNR, CDR2 FQNEAQ, per germline (reference sequence). The CDR3 length is 15 residues. The CDR3 reads CASSKDSGIRDGYTF. CDR3 bases: TGTGCCAGCAGCAAAGATAGCGGGATTAGGGATGGCTACACCTTC.

This clonotype was counted between two and nine times. This chain connects TRBV7-9 to TRBJ2-2; 7 positions agree with TRBD1. CDR1 SEHNR and CDR2 FQNEAQ come from the germline V gene (reference sequence). CDR3 length: 15 amino acids. V trimming: 3 bases; J trimming: 3 bases; junction bases outside the gene matches: 4. CDR3 region: CASSFDRVDTGELFF. Written as DNA, the CDR3 is TGTGCCAGCAGCTTCGACAGGGTGGACACCGGGGAGCTGTTTTTT.

As to this clonotype: A much bigger clone sits one base away, suggesting this may be a read error. The rearrangement uses TRBV7-2 and TRBJ2-5, with D possibly matching TRBD2 (5 bases). CDR3 size: 16 residues. Germline values: CDR1 SGHTA, CDR2 FQGNSA. The CDR3 region has the DNA TGTGCCAACAGCCTAGGGATCGGACTTACCGAAGAGACCCAGTACTTC. Protein product: CANSLGIGLTEETQYF.

V gene TRBV7-2 combines with J gene TRBJ2-1, with a weak D call TRBD2 (5 bases). CDR1 is SGHTA and CDR2 is FQGNSA in the germline V gene. Deletions cut 1 base from V and 4 bases from J, with 14 bases between. The CDR3 spans 16 residues. The CDR3 bases are TGTGCCAGCAGCTTAGGAGAGGGTTTCTTATACAATGAGCAGTTCTTC. It codes for CASSLGEGFLYNEQFF.

This clonotype was detected only a few times. The chain carries TRBV27 and TRBJ1-3; TRBD1 might be the D (5 bases). CDR1 is MNHEY and CDR2 is SMNVEV in the germline V gene (reference sequence). The ends were cut back, 0 bases at V and 7 bases at J, with 10 bases in the middle. The CDR3 runs to 14 residues. The CDR3 bases are TGTGCCAGCAGTTTATCCAGGGATTGGAACACCATATATTTT. This sequence encodes CASSLSRDWNTIYF.

The chain has TRBV27 and TRBJ1-6; perhaps TRBD1 as D (6 bases). Germline V gene lookup returns CDR1 MNHEY and CDR2 SMNVEV (reference sequence). The CDR3 runs 16 residues. Trimming stripped 2 bases from V and 10 bases from J, with 18 bases between. The DNA for the CDR3 is TGTGCCAGCAGTTTACTCTACAGGGTTAGCGAATCACCCCTCCACTTT. Translating it yields CASSLLYRVSESPLHF.

The chain carries TRBV5-1 and TRBJ2-3, with D possibly TRBD1 on 6 matching bases. The CDR3 covers 15 residues. V dropped 7 bases and J dropped 0 bases, with 15 bases sitting between them. Germline V gene data show CDR1 as SGHRS and CDR2 as YFSETQ. The CDR3 nucleotides are TGCGCCAGCCGCTATGGGGGCTCAAGCACAGATACGCAGTATTTT. Its translation is CASRYGGSSTDTQYF. Using reference TRBV5-1 and TRBJ2-3 for the parts outside the CDR3, the full variable domain is KAGVTQTPRYLIKTRGQQVTLSCSPISGHRSVSWYQQTPGQGLQFLFEYFSETQRNKGNFPGRFSGRQFSNSRSEMNVSTLELGDSALYLCASRYGGSSTDTQYFGPGTRLTVL.

This clonotype was seen ten or more times. The chain employs TRBV7-9 and TRBJ2-3; 7 nucleotides line up with TRBD1. Trimming at V came to 5 bases and at J to 3 bases, leaving 8 bases not matched to a gene. The V gene's germline CDR1 is SEHNR and CDR2 FQNEAQ (reference sequence). The length of the CDR3 is 15 residues. The CDR3 nucleotides read TGTGCCAGCAGCCCCAAAGAGGGGGCAACAGATACGCAGTATTTT. It specifies CASSPKEGATDTQYF.

The V call is TRBV12-3 or TRBV12-4, the J call TRBJ1-6; D unresolved. CDR3 length: 14 residues. Trimming pared 4 bases from V and 0 bases from J, leaving 4 bases between. CDR3 protein: CASSYNSYNSPLHF. CDR3 nucleotides: TGTGCCAGCAGTTATAACTCCTATAATTCACCCCTCCACTTT.